Listed below are T cell receptor beta chains from one sample, sequenced in a study of cytomegalovirus exposure and HLA in healthy donors. Profiled with immunoSEQ multiplex PCR; TCRdb holds only in-frame clones, not every one. The sample consists of 95,000 or so clones, 81% of them appearing once. The sample was PBMCs. The receptors here all came from a woman aged 70-85 years in good health and CMV-seropositive. The CDR3 runs from the conserved cysteine through the conserved F or W. The D gene is left open where the match is weak. Some rows have no size entry. The others give once, few or many, or a class for an expanded clone.

clone_size	d_call	v_call	j_call	cdr3_nt	cdr3_aa
once	-	TRBV25-1	TRBJ2-1	TGTGCCAGCAGTGTTAGAAACAATGAGCAGTTCTTC	CASSVRNNEQFF
-	-	TRBV7-9	TRBJ2-2	TGTGCCAGCAGCTTAGCGCGAGCGGTGAGGGCCGGGGAGCTGTTTTTT	CASSLARAVRAGELFF
-	-	TRBV11-2	TRBJ1-1	TGTGCCAGCAGCTTAGGGTCGGGCACTGAAGCTTTCTTT	CASSLGSGTEAFF
-	TRBD1	TRBV11-2	TRBJ2-2	TGTGCCAGCAGGGGACAGGGCGGGGAGCTGTTTTTT	CASRGQGGELFF
-	TRBD1	TRBV28	TRBJ1-2	TGTGCCAGCAGGGACAGGGATATGGGGTTCTATGGCTACACCTTC	CASRDRDMGFYGYTF
once	TRBD2	TRBV2	TRBJ2-3	TGTGCCAGCAGGGTACCGGGACTAGAGCATCATACGCAGTATTTT	CASRVPGLEHHTQYF
once	TRBD1	TRBV7-2	TRBJ2-7	TGTGCCAGCAGTTGGACCGGGACAGGCGCCCGGGAGCAGTACTTC	CASSWTGTGAREQYF
-	-	TRBV2	TRBJ1-6	TGTGCCAGCAGTTCCCTACAGGGCGGTAATTCACCCCTCCACTTT	CASSSLQGGNSPLHF
-	TRBD1	TRBV2	TRBJ1-3	TGTGCCAGCAATTTAGGACAGGGGGCCTTTGGAAACACCATATATTTT	CASNLGQGAFGNTIYF
-	-	TRBV15	TRBJ1-1	TGTGCCACCAGCAGAGGAGGGGGGAACACTGAAGCTTTCTTT	CATSRGGGNTEAFF
-	TRBD2	TRBV7-2	TRBJ2-1	TGTGCCAGCAGTTTTAGCGGGAGCTCCTACAATGAGCAGTTCTTC	CASSFSGSSYNEQFF
-	-	TRBV6-1	TRBJ1-4	TGTGCCAGCAGATCCGGGGCAACTAATGAAAAACTGTTTTTT	CASRSGATNEKLFF
-	-	TRBV5-4	TRBJ2-3	TGTGCCGGCAGCTTGGAGCGAACAGATACGCAGTATTTT	CAGSLERTDTQYF
-	TRBD1	TRBV19	TRBJ1-5	TGTGCCAGTAGTATTCCCGGGACAGGGCCCCAGCCCCAGCATTTT	CASSIPGTGPQPQHF
few	-	TRBV18	TRBJ1-1	TGTGCCAGCTCGGGGGGACTGCAGAACACTGAAGCTTTCTTT	CASSGGLQNTEAFF
few	TRBD1	TRBV5-1	TRBJ1-1	TGCGCCAGCGGGGCAGAACAGGGGGACACTGAAGCTTTCTTT	CASGAEQGDTEAFF
-	-	TRBV7-7	TRBJ2-1	TGTGCTAGCAGCTTAGCGATGAGCAATGAGCAGTTCTTC	CASSLAMSNEQFF